This note documents a single TCR beta chain sequence. This record belongs to a study of blood T cell repertoires in COVID-19. Study in general: Donors in the United States, Italy and Spain gave samples during acute or convalescent COVID-19. The cDNA or gDNA used as material had been derived from T cells, B-cell-depleted T cells, or PBMCs.

Per the germline V gene, CDR1 is SGDLS and CDR2 is YYNGEE. CDR3 size: 13 residues. V lost 4 bases and J lost 4, with 9 bases in between. Per the original methods: Counts of nucleated cells, estimated from reference gene primer amplification, were obtained. Measured with immunoSEQ multiplex PCR; TCRdb has only the in-frame clones, and not every one. That table is the source of V, J and clone size, and D and trimming were worked out from the DNA. In the table there are roughly 53,000 clones, roughly 84% of which are singletons. The source of this sequence is a man aged 45-65 years with acute or convalescent COVID-19. The sequenced sample consisted of peripheral blood. V usage is TRBV9 and J usage is TRBJ1-3; the D is unclear. CDR3 in amino acids: CASSTRSGNTIYF. In nucleotides, the CDR3 is TGTGCCAGCAGCACTCGCTCCGGAAACACCATATATTTT.